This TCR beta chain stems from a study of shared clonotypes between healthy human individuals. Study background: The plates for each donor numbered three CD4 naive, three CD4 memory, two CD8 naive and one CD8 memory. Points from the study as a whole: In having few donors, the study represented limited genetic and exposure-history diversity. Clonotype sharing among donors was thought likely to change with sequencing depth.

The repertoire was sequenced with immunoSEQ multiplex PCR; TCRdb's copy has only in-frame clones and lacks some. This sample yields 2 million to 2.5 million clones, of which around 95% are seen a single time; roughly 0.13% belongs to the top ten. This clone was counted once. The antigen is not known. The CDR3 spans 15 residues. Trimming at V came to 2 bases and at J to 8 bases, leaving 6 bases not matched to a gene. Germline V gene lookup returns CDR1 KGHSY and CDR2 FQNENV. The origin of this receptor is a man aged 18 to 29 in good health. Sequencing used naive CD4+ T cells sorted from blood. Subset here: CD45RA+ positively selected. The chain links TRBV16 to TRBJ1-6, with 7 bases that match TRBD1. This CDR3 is CASSQQDRVDSPLHF. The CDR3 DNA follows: TGTGCCAGCAGCCAACAAGACAGGGTTGATTCACCCCTCCACTTT.